This TCR beta chain comes out of a study of CD8 T cells in Susac syndrome. CDR1 and CDR2 from the germline V gene are SGHNT and YENEEA. The V end lost 5 bases, the J end lost 5 bases, and 12 bases lay between the germline ends. This CDR3 spans 13 amino acids. With random hexamers, reverse transcription was performed on 0.5 to 1 ug of RNA. Multiplex immunoSEQ PCR targeted 54 Vbeta and 13 Jbeta TCR beta segments. TCRdb re-analysed the immunoSEQ multiplex PCR reads in MiXCR, keeping a single row per CDR3 protein. The sample yields over 350,000 distinct CDR3 sequences, approximately 85% seen once. Sequenced: CD8+ T cells from PBMCs. The gene calls are TRBV11-3 and TRBJ2-5; possible D gene TRBD1, 5 bases. This clonotype was obtained from a human donor with multiple sclerosis. In DNA, the CDR3 is TGTGCCAGCAGCCTTTTGGCAGGGGAGACCCAGTACTTC. It is translated as CASSLLAGETQYF. Drawing the rest from reference TRBV11-3 and TRBJ2-5, the complete variable domain is EAGVVQSPRYKIIEKKQPVAFWCNPISGHNTLYWYLQNLGQGPELLIRYENEEAVDDSQLPKDRFSAERLKGVDSTLKIQPAELGDSAVYLCASSLLAGETQYFGPGTRLLVL.